This T cell receptor (beta chain) came from a study of cytotoxic CD8 clonotypes in ibrutinib-treated CLL. Depths of 1 in 200,000 to 1 in 1 million T cells were the sequencing target. Repertoires were generated with immunoSEQ multiplex PCR, while TCRdb's copy carries only in-frame clones and drops some. The table shows 250,000 or so clones, with around three quarters occurring only once. This CDR3 spans 14 amino acids. Per germline, CDR1 SGHTA and CDR2 FQGTGA. J lost 2 bases, V lost 3 bases, and 2 bases had no gene match. The sequence derives from a human donor with chronic lymphocytic leukemia. The sequenced sample was PBMCs, obtained after 24 months of ibrutinib treatment. This chain uses TRBV7-3 with TRBJ2-7; 9 bases are shared with TRBD2. This CDR3 reads CASSFSGSTYEQYF. The CDR3 DNA is TGTGCCAGCAGCTTTAGCGGGAGCACCTACGAGCAGTACTTC. Together with reference TRBV7-3 and TRBJ2-7, the CDR3 gives the full variable domain: GAGVSQTPSNKVTEKGKYVELRCDPISGHTALYWYRQSLGQGPEFLIYFQGTGAADDSGLPNDRFFAVRPEGSVSTLKIQRTERGDSAVYLCASSFSGSTYEQYFGPGTRLTVT.